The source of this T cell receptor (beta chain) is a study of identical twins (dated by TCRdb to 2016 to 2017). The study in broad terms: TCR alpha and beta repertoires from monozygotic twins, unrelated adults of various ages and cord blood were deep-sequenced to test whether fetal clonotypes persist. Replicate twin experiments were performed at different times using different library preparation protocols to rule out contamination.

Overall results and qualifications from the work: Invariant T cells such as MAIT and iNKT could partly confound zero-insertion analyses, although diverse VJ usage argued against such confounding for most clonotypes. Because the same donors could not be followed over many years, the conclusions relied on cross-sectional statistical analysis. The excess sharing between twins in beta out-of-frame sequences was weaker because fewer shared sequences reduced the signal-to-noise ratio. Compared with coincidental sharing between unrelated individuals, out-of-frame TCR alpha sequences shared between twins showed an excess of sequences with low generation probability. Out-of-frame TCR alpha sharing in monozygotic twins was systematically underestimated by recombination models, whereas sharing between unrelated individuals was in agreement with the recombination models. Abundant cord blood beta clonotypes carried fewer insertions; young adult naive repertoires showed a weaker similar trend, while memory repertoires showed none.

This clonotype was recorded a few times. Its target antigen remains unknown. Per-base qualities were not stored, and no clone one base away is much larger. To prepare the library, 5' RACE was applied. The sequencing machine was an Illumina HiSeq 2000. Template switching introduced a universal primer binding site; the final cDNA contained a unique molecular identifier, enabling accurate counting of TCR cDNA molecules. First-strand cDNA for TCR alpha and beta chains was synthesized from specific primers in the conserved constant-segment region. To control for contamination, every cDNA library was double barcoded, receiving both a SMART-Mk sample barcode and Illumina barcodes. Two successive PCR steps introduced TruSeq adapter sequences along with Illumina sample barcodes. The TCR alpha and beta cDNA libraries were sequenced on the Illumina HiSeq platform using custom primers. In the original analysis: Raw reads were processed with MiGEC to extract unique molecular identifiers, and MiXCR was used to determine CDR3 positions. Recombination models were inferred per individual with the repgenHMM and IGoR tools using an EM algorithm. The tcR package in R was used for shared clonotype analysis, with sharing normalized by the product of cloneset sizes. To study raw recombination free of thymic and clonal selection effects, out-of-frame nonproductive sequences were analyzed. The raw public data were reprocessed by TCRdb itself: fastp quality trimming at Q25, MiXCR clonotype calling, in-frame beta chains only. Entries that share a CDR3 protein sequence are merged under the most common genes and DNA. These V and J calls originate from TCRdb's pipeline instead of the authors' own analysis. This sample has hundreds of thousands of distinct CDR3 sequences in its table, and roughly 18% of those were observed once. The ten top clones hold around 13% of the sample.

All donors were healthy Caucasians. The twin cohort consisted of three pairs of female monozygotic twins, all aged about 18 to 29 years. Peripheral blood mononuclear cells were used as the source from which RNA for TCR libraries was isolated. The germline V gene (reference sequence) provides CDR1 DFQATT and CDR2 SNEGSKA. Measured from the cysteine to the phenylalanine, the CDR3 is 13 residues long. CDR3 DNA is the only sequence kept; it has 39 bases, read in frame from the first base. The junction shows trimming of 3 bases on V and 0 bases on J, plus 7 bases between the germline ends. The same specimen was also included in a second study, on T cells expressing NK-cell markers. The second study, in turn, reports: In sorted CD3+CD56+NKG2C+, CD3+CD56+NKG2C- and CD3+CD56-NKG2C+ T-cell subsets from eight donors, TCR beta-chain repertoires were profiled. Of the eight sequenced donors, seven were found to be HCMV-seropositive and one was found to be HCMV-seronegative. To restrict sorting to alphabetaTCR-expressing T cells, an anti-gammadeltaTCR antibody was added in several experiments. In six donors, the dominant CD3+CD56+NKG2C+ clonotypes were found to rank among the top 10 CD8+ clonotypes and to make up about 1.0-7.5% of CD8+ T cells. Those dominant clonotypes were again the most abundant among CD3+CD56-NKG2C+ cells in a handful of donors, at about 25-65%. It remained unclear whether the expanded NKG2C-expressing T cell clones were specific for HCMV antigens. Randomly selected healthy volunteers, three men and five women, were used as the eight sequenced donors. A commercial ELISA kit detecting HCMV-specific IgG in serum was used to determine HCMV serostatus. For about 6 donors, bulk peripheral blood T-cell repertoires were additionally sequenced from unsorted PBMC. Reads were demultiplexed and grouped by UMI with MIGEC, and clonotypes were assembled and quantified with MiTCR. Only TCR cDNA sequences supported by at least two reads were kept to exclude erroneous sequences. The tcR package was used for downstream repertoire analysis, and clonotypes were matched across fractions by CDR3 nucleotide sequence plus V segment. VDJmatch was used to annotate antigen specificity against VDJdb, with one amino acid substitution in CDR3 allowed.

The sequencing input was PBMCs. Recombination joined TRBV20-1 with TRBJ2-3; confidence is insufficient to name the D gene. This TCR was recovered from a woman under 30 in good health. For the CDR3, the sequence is CSARLSSTDTQYF. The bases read TGCAGTGCTAGGCTATCTAGCACAGATACGCAGTATTTT.